Given below is one T cell receptor (beta chain) in context. The data were taken from a study of blood T cell repertoires in COVID-19. Study overall: COVID-19 samples collected from the United States, Italy and Spain covered acute and convalescent phases.

Method: immunoSEQ multiplex PCR; TCRdb's copy keeps in-frame clones and lacks some. The table lists roughly 250,000 clones, approximately 89% of them singletons, with about 3.1% in the top ten. The CDR3 extends over 14 amino acids. V lost 6 bases to trimming and J lost 6 bases, with 14 bases between them. Germline assignment: CDR1 LGHDT and CDR2 YNNKEL (reference sequence). Each participant's cohort was designated according to participant-reported clinical history. In the 2 weeks before study entry, exposed participants met a COVID-19 case, which was PCR-confirmed or clinician-diagnosed. What was sequenced was PBMCs or T cells enriched from blood (not recorded which). The chain is built from TRBV3-1 (or the pseudogene TRBV3-2) and TRBJ2-2; no clear D. The source of this sequence is a middle-aged woman who had been exposed to COVID-19. The CDR3 bases are TGTGCCAGCAGGTCCCTGCCCCCAGCCGGGGAGCTGTTTTTT. Translating gives CASRSLPPAGELFF.